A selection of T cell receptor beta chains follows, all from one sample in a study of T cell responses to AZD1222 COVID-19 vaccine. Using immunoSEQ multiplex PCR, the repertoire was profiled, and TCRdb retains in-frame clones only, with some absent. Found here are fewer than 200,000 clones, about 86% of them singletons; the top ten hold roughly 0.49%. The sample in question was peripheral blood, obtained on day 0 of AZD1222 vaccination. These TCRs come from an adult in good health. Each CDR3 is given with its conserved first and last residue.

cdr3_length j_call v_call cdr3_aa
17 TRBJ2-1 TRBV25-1 CASSEFPRGGRDNEQFF
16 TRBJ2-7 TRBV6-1 CASSDPGLRYSYEQYF
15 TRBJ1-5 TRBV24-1 CATSDTGTANQPQHF
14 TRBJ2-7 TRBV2 CASSEGQGKGEQYF
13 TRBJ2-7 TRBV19 CASSIPALGEQYF
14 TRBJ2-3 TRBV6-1 CASSEGEATDTQYF
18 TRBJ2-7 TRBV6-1 CASSEALPGQSAHYEQYF
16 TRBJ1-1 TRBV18 CASSPPLSTRSTEAFF
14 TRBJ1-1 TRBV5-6 CASSLISPGAEAFF
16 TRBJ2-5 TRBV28 CASSLPGEGRQETQYF
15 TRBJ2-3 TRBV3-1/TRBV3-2 CASSHFERVRDTQYF
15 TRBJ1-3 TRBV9 CASSVKVGSGNTIYF
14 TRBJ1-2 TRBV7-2 CASSLAFSGYGYTF
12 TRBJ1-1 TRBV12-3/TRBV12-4 CAAGGRNTEAFF
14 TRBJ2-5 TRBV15 CATSRERVQETQYF
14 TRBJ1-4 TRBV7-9 CASSLTGKNEKLFF
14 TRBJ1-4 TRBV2 CASRGTGQDEKLFF
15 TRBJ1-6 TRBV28 CASSLWFGEGSPLHF
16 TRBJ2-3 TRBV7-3 CASSLLGGKGTDTQYF
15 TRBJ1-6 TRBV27 CASSLNQGTNSPLHF
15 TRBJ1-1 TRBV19 CASSPGQGLNTEAFF
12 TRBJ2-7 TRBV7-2 CASSWGSYEQYF
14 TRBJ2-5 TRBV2 CASSGFQTGETQYF
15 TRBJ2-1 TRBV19 CASSIGGQGGNEQFF
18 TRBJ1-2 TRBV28 CASSPPGAGQGAGYGYTF
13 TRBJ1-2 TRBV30 CAWSVSGAYGYTF
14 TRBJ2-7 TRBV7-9 CASSPGGSSYEQYF
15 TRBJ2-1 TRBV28 CASSPSGRDHNEQFF
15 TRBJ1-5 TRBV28 CASTTQGNSNQPQHF
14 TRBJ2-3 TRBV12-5 CASGGGQVSDTQYF
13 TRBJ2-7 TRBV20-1 CSASVPGAKEQYF
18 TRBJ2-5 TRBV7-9 CASSPRRIPGGAQETQYF
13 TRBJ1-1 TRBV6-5 CASSYPEAVGAFF
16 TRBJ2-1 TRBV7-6 CASSLATSGIEDEQFF
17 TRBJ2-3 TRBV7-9 CASSFLSRGARTDTQYF
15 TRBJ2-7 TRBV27 CASRPQGGTHHEQYF
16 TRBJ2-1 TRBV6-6 CASSTAPGQGAYEQFF
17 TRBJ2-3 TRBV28 CASSTPWTSGSTDTQYF
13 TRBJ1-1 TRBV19 CASTLDLGTEAFF
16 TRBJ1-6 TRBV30 CAWSGLASSYNSPLHF
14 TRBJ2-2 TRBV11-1 CASSWGRNTGELFF
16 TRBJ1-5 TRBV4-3 CASSQDSHRPEQPQHF
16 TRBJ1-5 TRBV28 CATYFPGQGQSQPQHF
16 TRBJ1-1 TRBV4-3 CASSQARDPGGTEAFF
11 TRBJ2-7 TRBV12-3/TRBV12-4 CASRAGQSLYF
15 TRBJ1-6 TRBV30 CAWSSDGSYNSPLHF
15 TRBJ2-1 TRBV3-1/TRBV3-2 CASSPPAGGLNEQFF
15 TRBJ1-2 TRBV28 CASSFPQGASYGYTF
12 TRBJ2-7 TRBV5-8 CASSLRGYEQYF
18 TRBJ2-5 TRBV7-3 CASSLKGGPSGYQETQYF
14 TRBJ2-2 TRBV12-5 CASAGFANTGELFF
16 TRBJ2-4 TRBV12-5 CASGLSRTSAENIQYF
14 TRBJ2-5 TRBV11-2 CASSLDRGSETQYF
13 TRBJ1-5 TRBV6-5 CASTYGVGQPQHF
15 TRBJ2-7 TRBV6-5 CASSYRLAGVYEQYF
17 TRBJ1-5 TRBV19 CASSMRTRQGVNQPQHF
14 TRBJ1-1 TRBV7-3 CASSSGGKNTEAFF
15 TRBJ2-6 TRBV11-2 CASSSPRDGANVLTF